Sequencing of this T cell receptor beta chain was carried out in a study of T cells in Graves' hyperthyroidism and ophthalmopathy. CDR3 size: 17 residues. Germline V gives CDR1 SGHDT, CDR2 YYEEEE. V gave up 2 bases and J gave up 0 bases, with 12 bases separating them. RNA transcripts yielded amplified TCR beta CDR3 regions. TCR CDR3 underwent first-round RT-PCR with the HTBI primer set. TCRdb recomputed calls from the multiplex PCR reads with MiXCR, one row per CDR3 protein. The sample has about half a million distinct CDR3 sequences, around 21% seen once. Sequences were obtained from blood. This chain joins TRBV5-6 and TRBJ1-6; D is unresolved. The sequence came from a man between 18 and 29 years old with Graves' hyperthyroidism. In nucleotides, the CDR3 is TGTGCCAGCAGCTTAAAGGAGGAGAGCTCCTATAATTCACCCCTCCACTTT. It specifies CASSLKEESSYNSPLHF. Drawing the rest from reference TRBV5-6 and TRBJ1-6, the complete variable domain is DAGVTQSPTHLIKTRGQQVTLRCSPKSGHDTVSWYQQALGQGPQFIFQYYEEEERQRGNFPDRFSGHQFPNYSSELNVNALLLGDSALYLCASSLKEESSYNSPLHFGNGTRLTVT.